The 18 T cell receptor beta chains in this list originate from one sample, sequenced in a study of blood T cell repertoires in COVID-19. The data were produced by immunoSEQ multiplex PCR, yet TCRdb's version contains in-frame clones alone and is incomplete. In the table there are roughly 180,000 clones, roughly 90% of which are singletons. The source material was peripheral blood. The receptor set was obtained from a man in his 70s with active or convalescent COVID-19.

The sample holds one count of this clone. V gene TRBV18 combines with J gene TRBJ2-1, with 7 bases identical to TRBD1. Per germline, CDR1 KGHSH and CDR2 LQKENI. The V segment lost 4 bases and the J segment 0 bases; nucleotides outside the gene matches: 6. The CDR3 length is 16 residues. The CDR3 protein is CASSRGQGDSYNEQFF. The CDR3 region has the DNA TGTGCCAGCTCACGCGGGCAGGGGGACTCCTACAATGAGCAGTTCTTC.

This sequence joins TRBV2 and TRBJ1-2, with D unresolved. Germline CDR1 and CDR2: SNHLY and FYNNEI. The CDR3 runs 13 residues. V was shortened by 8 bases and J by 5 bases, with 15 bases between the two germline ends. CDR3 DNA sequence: TGTGCCAGCCCTCATGAGGGAGGTTATGGCTACACCTTC. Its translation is CASPHEGGYGYTF. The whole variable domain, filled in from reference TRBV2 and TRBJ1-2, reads EPEVTQTPSHQVTQMGQEVILRCVPISNHLYFYWYRQILGQKVEFLVSFYNNEISEKSEIFDDQFSVERPDGSNFTLKIRSTKLEDSAMYFCASPHEGGYGYTFGSGTRLTVV.

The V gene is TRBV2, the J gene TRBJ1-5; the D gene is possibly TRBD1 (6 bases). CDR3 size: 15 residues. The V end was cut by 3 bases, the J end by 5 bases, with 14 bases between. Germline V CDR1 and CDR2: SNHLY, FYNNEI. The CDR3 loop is CASSDRGANDQPQHF. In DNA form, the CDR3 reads TGTGCCAGCAGTGACAGGGGTGCCAATGATCAGCCCCAGCATTTT.

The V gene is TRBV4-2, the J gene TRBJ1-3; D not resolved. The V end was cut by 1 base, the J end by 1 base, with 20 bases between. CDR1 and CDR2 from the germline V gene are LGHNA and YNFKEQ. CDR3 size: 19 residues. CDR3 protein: CASSQAWGGRSGSGNTIYF. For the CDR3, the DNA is TGTGCCAGCAGCCAAGCCTGGGGAGGGAGGAGTGGATCTGGAAACACCATATATTTT.

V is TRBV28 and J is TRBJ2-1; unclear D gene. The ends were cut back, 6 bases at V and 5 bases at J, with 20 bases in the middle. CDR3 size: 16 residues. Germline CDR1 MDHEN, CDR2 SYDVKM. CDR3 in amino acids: CASRPPPATTNNEQFF. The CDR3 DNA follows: TGTGCCAGCAGGCCCCCCCCGGCAACCACTAACAATGAGCAGTTCTTC. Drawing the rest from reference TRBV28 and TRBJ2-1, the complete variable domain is DVKVTQSSRYLVKRTGEKVFLECVQDMDHENMFWYRQDPGLGLRLIYFSYDVKMKEKGDIPEGYSVSREKKERFSLILESASTNQTSMYLCASRPPPATTNNEQFFGPGTRLTVL.

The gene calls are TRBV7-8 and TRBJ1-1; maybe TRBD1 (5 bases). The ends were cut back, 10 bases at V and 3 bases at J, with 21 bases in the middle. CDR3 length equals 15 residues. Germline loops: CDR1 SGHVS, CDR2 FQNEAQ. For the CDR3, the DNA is TGTGCCATCACCCGGGACGGAGGCGAGGACACTGAAGCTTTCTTT. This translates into CAITRDGGEDTEAFF.

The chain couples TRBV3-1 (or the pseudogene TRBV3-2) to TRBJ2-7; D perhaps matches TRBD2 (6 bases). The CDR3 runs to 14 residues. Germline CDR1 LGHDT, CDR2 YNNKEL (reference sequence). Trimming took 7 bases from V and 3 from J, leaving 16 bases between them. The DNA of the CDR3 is TGTGCCAGCACCCCTCGGGGAGGCGGCTACGAGCAGTACTTC. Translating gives CASTPRGGGYEQYF.

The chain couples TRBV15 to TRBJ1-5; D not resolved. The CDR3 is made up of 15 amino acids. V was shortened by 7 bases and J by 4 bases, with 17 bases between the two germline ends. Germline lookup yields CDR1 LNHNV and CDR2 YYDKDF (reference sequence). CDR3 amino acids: CATKNAGLKNQPQHF. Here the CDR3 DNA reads TGTGCCACCAAGAACGCGGGGTTGAAAAATCAGCCCCAGCATTTT.

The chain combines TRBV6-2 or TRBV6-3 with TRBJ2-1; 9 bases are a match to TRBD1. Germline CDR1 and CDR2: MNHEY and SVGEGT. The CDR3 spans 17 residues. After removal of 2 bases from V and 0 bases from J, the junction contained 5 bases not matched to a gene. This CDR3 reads CASSYGGTGSSYNEQFF. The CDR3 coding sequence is TGTGCCAGCAGTTACGGGGGGACAGGGTCCTCCTACAATGAGCAGTTCTTC.

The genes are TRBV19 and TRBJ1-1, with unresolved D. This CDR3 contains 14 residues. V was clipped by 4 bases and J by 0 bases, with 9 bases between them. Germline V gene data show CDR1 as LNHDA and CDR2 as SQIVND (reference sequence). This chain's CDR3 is CASSKQTLNTEAFF. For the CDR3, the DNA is TGTGCCAGTAGTAAACAGACCTTGAACACTGAAGCTTTCTTT.

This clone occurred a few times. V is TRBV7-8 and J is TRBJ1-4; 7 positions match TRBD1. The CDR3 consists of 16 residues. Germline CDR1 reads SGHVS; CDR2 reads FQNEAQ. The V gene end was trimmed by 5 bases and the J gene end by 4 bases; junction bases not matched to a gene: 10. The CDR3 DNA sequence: TGTGCCAGCAGCACGAGGCCCGGGACAGATAATGAAAAACTGTTTTTT. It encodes CASSTRPGTDNEKLFF.

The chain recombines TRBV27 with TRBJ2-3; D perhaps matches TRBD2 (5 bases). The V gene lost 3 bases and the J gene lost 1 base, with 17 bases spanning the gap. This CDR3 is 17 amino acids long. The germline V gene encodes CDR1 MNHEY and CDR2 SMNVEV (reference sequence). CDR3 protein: CASSLRRGRRGTDTQYF. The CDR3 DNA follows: TGTGCCAGCAGTTTGCGGCGAGGGCGTAGGGGCACAGATACGCAGTATTTT.

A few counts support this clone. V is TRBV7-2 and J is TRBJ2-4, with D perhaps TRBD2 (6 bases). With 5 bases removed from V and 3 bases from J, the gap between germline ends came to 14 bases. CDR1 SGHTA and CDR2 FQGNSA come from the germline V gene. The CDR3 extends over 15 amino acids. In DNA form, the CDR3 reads TGTGCCAGCAGCCCGGACTATCTCGGCAAAAACATTCAGTACTTC. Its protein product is CASSPDYLGKNIQYF. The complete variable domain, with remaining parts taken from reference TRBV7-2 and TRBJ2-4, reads GAGVSQSPSNKVTEKGKDVELRCDPISGHTALYWYRQSLGQGLEFLIYFQGNSAPDKSGLPSDRFSAERTGGSVSTLTIQRTQQEDSAVYLCASSPDYLGKNIQYFGAGTRLSVL.

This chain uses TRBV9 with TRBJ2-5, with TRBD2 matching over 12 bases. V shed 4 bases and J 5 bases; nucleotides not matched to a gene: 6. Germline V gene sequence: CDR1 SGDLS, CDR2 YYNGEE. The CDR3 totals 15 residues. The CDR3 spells CASSPSGGAWETQYF. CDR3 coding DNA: TGTGCCAGCAGCCCTAGCGGGGGGGCGTGGGAGACCCAGTACTTC. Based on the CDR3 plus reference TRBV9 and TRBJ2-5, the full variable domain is DSGVTQTPKHLITATGQRVTLRCSPRSGDLSVYWYQQSLDQGLQFLIQYYNGEERAKGNILERFSAQQFPDLHSELNLSSLELGDSALYFCASSPSGGAWETQYFGPGTRLLVL.

The CDR3 spells CASSPRIPPNYGYTF. The CDR3 bases are TGTGCCAGCAGCCCGCGGATCCCTCCTAACTATGGCTACACCTTC. The genes are TRBV7-2 and TRBJ1-2, with D unresolved. Germline CDR1 SGHTA, CDR2 FQGNSA. Trimming shortened V by 5 bases and J by 0 bases, and 13 bases separated the two germline ends. CDR3 length equals 15 residues. The whole variable domain, remainder taken from reference TRBV7-2 and TRBJ1-2, is GAGVSQSPSNKVTEKGKDVELRCDPISGHTALYWYRQSLGQGLEFLIYFQGNSAPDKSGLPSDRFSAERTGGSVSTLTIQRTQQEDSAVYLCASSPRIPPNYGYTFGSGTRLTVV.

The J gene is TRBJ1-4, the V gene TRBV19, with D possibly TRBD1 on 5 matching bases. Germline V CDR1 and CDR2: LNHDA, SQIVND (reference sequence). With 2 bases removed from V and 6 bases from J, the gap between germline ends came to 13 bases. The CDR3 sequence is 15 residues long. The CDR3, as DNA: TGTGCCAGTAGTATACTTGGCAGGGTAGATGAAAAACTGTTTTTT. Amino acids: CASSILGRVDEKLFF.

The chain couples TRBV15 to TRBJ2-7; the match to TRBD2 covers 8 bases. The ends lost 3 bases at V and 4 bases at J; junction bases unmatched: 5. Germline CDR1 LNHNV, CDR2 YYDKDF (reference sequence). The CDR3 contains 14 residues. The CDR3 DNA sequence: TGTGCCACCAGCAGGGGGGGCGGGAGGTACGAGCAGTACTTC. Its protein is CATSRGGGRYEQYF. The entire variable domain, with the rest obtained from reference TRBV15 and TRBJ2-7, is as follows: DAMVIQNPRYQVTQFGKPVTLSCSQTLNHNVMYWYQQKSSQAPKLLFHYYDKDFNNEADTPDNFQSRRPNTSFCFLDIRSPGLGDTAMYLCATSRGGGRYEQYFGPGTRLTVT.

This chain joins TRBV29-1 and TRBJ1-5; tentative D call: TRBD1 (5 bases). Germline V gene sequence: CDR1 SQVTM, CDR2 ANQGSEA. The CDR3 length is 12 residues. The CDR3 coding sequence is TGCAGTATCGGGGCGCGGGGTCAGCCCCAGCATTTT. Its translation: CSIGARGQPQHF.